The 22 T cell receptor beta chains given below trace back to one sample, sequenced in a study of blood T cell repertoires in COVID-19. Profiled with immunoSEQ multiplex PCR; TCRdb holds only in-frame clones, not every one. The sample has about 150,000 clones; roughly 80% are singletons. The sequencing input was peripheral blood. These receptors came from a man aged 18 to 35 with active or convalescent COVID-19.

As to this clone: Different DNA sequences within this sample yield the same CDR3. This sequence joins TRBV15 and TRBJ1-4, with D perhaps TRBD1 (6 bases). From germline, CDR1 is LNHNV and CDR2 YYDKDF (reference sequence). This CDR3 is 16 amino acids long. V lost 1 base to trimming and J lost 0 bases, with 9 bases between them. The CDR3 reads CATSRVTGATNEKLFF. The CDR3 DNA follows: TGTGCCACCAGCAGAGTGACAGGCGCAACTAATGAAAAACTGTTTTTT.

The CDR3 DNA follows: TGTGCCAGCAGTGGGGGGAGGGGCTCGAATCCCAACACAGATACGCAGTATTTT. It translates to CASSGGRGSNPNTDTQYF. This chain uses TRBV6-1 with TRBJ2-3; 7 bases map to TRBD2. The CDR3 runs to 18 residues. J gave up 2 bases and V 4 bases, and 15 bases lay outside the gene matches. CDR1 is MNHNS and CDR2 is SASEGT in the germline V gene.

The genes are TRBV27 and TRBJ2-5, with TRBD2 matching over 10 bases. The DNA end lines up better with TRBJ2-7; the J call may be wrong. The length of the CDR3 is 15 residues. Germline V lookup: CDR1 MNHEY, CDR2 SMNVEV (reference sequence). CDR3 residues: CASTMGAGGPYEQYF. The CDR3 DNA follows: TGTGCCAGCACAATGGGAGCGGGAGGGCCCTACGAGCAGTACTTC.

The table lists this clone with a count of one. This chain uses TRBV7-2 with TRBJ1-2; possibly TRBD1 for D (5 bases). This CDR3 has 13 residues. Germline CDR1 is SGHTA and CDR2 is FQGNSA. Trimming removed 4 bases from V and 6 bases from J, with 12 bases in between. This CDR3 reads CASSYQGYNGYTF. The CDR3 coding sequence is TGTGCCAGCAGCTACCAGGGTTATAATGGCTACACCTTC.

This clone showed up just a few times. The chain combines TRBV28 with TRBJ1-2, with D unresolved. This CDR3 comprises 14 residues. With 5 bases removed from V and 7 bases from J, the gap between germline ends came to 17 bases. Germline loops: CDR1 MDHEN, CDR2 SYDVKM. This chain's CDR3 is CASSTPGEGGGYTF. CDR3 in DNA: TGTGCCAGCAGTACCCCCGGGGAGGGTGGTGGCTACACCTTC.

Here the CDR3 reads CASSVRGFSNQPQHF. CDR3 DNA: TGTGCCAGCAGCGTCAGGGGGTTTAGCAATCAGCCCCAGCATTTT. The chain couples TRBV2 to TRBJ1-5; 7 bases are shared with TRBD1. The CDR3 is 15 residues long. Germline V CDR1 and CDR2: SNHLY, FYNNEI. V lost 6 bases and J lost 0; bases outside the gene matches: 5.

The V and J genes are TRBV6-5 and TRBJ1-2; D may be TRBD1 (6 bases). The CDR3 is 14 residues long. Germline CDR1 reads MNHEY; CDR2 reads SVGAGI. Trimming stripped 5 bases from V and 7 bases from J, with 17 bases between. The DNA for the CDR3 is TGTGCCAGCAGTCCCCGGGGGGGGCGGGGTGGCTACACCTTC. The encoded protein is CASSPRGGRGGYTF.

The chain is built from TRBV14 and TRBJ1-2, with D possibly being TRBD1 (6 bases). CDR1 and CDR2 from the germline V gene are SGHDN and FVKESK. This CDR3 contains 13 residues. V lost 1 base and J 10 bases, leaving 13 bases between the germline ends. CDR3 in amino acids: CASSQGDKLVYTF. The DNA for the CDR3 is TGTGCCAGCAGCCAAGGGGACAAGCTCGTCTACACCTTC. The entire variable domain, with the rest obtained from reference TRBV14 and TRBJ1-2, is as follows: EAGVTQFPSHSVIEKGQTVTLRCDPISGHDNLYWYRRVMGKEIKFLLHFVKESKQDESGMPNNRFLAERTGGTYSTLKVQPAELEDSGVYFCASSQGDKLVYTFGSGTRLTVV.

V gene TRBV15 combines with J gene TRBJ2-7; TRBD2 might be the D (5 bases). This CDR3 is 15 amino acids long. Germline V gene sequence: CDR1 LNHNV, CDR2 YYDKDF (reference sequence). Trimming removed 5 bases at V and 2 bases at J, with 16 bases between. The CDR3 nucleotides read TGTGCCACCAGCGGGATGGGGAGCCCCACCTACGAGCAGTACTTC. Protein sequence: CATSGMGSPTYEQYF.

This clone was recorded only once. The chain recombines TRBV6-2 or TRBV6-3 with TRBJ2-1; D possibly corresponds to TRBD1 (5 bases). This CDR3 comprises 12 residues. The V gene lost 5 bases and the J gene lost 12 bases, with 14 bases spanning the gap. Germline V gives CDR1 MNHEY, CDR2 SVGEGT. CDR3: CASSAQGLMQFF. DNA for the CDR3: TGTGCCAGCAGTGCCCAGGGCCTTATGCAGTTCTTC.

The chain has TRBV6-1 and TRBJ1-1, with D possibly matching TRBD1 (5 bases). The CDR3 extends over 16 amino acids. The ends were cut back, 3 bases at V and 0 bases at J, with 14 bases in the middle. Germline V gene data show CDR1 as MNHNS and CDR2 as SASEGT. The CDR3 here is CASSDRVAPMNTEAFF. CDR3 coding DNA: TGTGCCAGCAGTGACAGGGTTGCTCCAATGAACACTGAAGCTTTCTTT.

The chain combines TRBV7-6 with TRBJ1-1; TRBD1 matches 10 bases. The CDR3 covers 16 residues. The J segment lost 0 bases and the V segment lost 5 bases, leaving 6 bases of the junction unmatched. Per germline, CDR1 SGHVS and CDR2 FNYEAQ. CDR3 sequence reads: CASSPRQGAVNTEAFF. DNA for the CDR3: TGTGCCAGCAGCCCTAGACAGGGGGCAGTGAACACTGAAGCTTTCTTT. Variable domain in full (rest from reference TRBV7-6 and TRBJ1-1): GAGVSQSPRYKVTKRGQDVALRCDPISGHVSLYWYRQALGQGPEFLTYFNYEAQQDKSGLPNDRFSAERPEGSISTLTIQRTEQRDSAMYRCASSPRQGAVNTEAFFGQGTRLTVV.

The CDR3 DNA reads TGTGCCACCAGTGACGACAGGGGGCCGGTCGGGGAGCTGTTTTTT. It codes for CATSDDRGPVGELFF. The chain combines TRBV24-1 with TRBJ2-2; 10 nucleotides align to TRBD1. Germline trimming cut 4 bases from V and 7 bases from J; bases unmatched to any gene: 5. CDR3 size: 15 residues. From germline, CDR1 is KGHDR and CDR2 SFDVKD.

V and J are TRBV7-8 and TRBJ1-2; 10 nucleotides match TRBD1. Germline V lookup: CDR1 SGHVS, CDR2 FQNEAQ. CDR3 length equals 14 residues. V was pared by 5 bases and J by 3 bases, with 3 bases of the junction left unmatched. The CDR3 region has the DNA TGTGCCAGCAGCCGACAGGGGGCGGACTATGGCTACACCTTC. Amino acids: CASSRQGADYGYTF.

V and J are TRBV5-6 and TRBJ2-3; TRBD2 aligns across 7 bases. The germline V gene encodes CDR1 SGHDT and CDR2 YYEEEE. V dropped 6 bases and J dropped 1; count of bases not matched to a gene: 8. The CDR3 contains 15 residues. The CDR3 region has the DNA TGTGCCAGCACCTACGGGGGGTCGGGCACAGATACGCAGTATTTT. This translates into CASTYGGSGTDTQYF. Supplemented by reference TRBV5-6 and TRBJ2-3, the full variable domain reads DAGVTQSPTHLIKTRGQQVTLRCSPKSGHDTVSWYQQALGQGPQFIFQYYEEEERQRGNFPDRFSGHQFPNYSSELNVNALLLGDSALYLCASTYGGSGTDTQYFGPGTRLTVL.

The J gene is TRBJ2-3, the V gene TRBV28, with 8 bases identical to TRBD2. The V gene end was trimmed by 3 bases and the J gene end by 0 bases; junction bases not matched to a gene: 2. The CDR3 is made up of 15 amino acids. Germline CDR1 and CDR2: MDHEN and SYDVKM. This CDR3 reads CASSFGTSSTDTQYF. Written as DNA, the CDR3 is TGTGCCAGCAGTTTTGGGACTAGTAGCACAGATACGCAGTATTTT.

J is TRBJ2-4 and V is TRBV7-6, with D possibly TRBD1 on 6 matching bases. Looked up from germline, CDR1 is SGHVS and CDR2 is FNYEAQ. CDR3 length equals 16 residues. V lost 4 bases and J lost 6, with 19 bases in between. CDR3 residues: CASSSGVPGVGNIQYF. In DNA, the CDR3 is TGTGCCAGCAGCTCAGGGGTACCAGGGGTTGGAAACATTCAGTACTTC.

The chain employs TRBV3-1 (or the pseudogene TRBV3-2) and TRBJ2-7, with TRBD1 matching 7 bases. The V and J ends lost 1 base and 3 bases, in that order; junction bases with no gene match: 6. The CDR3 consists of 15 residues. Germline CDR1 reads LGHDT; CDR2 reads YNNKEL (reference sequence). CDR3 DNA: TGTGCCAGCAGCCAAGGACCGGGACAGAGCTACGAGCAGTACTTC. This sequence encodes CASSQGPGQSYEQYF.

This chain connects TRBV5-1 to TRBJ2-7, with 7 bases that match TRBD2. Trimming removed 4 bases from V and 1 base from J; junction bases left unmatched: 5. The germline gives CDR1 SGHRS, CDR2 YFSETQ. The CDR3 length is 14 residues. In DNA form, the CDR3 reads TGCGCCAGCAGCCCCGGGACTATTTCCTACGAGCAGTACTTC. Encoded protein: CASSPGTISYEQYF.

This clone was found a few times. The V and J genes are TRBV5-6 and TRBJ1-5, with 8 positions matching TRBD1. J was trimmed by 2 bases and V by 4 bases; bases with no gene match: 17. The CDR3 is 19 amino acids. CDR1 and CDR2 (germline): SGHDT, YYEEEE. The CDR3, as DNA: TGTGCCAGCAGCGTTAATGGACAGGGTCTGGCGTGGGGCAATCAGCCCCAGCATTTT. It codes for CASSVNGQGLAWGNQPQHF.

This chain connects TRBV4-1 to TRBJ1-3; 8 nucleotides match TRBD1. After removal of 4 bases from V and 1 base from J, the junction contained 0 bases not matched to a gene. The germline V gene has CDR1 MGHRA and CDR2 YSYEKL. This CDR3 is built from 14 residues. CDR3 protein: CASSRTGSGNTIYF. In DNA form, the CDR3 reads TGCGCCAGCAGCCGGACAGGGTCTGGAAACACCATATATTTT.

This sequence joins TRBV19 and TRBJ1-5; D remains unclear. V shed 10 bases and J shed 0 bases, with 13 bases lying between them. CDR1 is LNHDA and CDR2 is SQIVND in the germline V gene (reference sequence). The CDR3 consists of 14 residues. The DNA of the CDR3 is TGTGCCACGTCGGTGGAGTATAGCAATCAGCCCCAGCATTTT. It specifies CATSVEYSNQPQHF.